This TCR beta chain was identified in a study of OX40 agonist ivuxolimab in advanced cancers. V lost 3 bases, J lost 8 bases, and 20 bases lay in between. CDR3 length equals 15 residues. Germline V CDR1 and CDR2: GTSNPN, SVGIG (reference sequence). Repertoires were generated with immunoSEQ multiplex PCR, while TCRdb's copy carries only in-frame clones and drops some. The sample has about 28,000 clones; roughly 80% are singletons. The sequencing here drew on CD4+ or CD8+ T cells sorted from blood, taken in a trial of the OX40 agonist ivuxolimab. This chain connects TRBV30 to TRBJ2-1, with TRBD2 as a possible D gene (5 bases). The TCR sequence derives from an adult with an advanced solid tumor such as melanoma, head and neck, liver or kidney cancer. CDR3 region: CAWSGIGGLYDEQFF. The CDR3 DNA follows: TGTGCCTGGAGCGGGATAGGTGGGCTGTACGATGAGCAGTTCTTC.